This T cell receptor (beta chain) originates from a study of early T cells in non-severe SARS-CoV-2 infection. Study-level findings and limits: Matches to VDJdb favored anti-spike CD8 responses and missed private and CD4 specificities.

This CDR3 region has 14 residues. Germline CDR1 reads SQVTM; CDR2 reads ANQGSEA. V lost 2 bases, J lost 5 bases, and 12 bases lay in between. Turning to this clonotype: The antigen is unknown.

MiXCR, applied by TCRdb to the 5' RACE reads, yields one record per CDR3 protein. This table holds fewer than 40,000 distinct CDR3 sequences, 5.9% found once. The TCR comes from an adult who was a healthcare worker with PCR-confirmed SARS-CoV-2 infection or an uninfected control (not recorded which). The rearrangement joins TRBV29-1 to TRBJ2-2, with D perhaps assigned TRBD1 or TRBD2 (6 bases each). The sample consisted of whole blood. CDR3 sequence (DNA): TGCAGCGTTGAATCAGGGGCGGGGACCGGGGAGCTGTTTTTT. This gives the protein CSVESGAGTGELFF.